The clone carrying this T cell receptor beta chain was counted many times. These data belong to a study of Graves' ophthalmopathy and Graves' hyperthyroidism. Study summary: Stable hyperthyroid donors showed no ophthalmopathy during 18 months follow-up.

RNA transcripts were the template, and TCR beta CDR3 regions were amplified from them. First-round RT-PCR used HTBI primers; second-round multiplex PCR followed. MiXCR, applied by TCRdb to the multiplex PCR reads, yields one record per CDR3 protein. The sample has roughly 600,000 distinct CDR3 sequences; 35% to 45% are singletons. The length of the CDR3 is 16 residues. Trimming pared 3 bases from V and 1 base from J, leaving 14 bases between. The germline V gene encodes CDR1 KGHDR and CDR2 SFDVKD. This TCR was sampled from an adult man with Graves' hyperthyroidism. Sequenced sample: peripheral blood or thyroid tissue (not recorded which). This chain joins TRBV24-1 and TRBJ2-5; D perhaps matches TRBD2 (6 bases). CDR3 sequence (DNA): TGTGCCACCAGTGATCCCCCCCCCGGGAGCCAAGAGACCCAGTACTTC. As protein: CATSDPPPGSQETQYF.